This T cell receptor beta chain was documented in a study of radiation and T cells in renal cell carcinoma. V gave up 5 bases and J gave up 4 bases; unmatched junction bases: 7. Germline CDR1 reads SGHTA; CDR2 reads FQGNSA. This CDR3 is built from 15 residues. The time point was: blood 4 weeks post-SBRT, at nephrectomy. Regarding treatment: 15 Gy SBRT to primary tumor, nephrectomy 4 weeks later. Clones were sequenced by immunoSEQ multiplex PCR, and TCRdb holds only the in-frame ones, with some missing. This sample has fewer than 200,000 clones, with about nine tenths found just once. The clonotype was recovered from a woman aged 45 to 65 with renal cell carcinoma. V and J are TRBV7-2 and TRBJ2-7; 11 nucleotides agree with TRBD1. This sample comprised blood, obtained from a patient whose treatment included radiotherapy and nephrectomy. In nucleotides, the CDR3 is TGTGCCAGCAGCACCTGGACAGGGGGCGTTTACGAGCAGTACTTC. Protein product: CASSTWTGGVYEQYF.